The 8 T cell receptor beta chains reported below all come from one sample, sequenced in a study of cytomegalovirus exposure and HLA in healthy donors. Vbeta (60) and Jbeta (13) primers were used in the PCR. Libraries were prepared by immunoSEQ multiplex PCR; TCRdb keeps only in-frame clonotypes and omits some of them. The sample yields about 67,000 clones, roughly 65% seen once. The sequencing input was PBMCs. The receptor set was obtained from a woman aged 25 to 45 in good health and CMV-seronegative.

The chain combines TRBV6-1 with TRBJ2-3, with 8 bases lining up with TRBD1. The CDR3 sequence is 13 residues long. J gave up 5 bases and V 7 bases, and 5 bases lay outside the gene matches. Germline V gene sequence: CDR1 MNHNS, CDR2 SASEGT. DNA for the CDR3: TGTGCCAGCAATCTCGGGACAGGAGATACGCAGTATTTT. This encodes CASNLGTGDTQYF.

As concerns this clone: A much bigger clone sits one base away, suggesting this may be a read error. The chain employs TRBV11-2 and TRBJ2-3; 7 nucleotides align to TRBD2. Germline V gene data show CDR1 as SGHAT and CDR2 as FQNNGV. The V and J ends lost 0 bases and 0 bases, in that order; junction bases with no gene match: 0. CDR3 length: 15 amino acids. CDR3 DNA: TGTGCCAGCAGCTTAGACGGGGGGAGCACAGATACGCAGTATTTT. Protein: CASSLDGGSTDTQYF.

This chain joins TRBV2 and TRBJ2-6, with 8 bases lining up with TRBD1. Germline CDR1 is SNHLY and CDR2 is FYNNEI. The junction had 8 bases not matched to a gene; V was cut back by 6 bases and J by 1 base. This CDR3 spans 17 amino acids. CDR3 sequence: CASRGRDRRSGANVLTF. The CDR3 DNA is TGTGCCAGCAGGGGGCGGGACAGGAGGTCTGGGGCCAACGTCCTGACTTTC.

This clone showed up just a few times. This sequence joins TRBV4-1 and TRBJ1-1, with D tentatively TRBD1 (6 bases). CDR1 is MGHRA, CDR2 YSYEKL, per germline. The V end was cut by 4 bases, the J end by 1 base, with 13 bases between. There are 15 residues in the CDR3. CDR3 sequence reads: CASSPGRDKNTEAFF. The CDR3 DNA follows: TGCGCCAGCAGCCCGGGACGGGACAAGAACACTGAAGCTTTCTTT.

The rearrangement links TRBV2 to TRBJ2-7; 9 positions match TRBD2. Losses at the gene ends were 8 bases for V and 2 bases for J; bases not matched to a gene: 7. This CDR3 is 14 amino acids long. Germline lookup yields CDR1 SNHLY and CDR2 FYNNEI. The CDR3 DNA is TGTGCCAGCGGGGTAGCGGGAGCCGCCTACGAGCAGTACTTC. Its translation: CASGVAGAAYEQYF.

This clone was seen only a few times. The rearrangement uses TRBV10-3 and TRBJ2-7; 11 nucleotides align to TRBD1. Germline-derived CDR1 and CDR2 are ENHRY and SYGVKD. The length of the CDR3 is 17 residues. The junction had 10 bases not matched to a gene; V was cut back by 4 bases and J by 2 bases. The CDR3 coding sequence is TGTGCCATCAGTGTTAGAATTGGACAGGGGGCTACCTACGAGCAGTACTTC. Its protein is CAISVRIGQGATYEQYF.

This chain's CDR3 is CATLDGYEQYF. DNA of the CDR3: TGTGCCACTCTAGACGGTTACGAGCAGTACTTC. This chain uses TRBV6-6 with TRBJ2-7, with D unresolved. The CDR3 runs 11 residues. With 10 bases removed from V and 4 bases from J, the gap between germline ends came to 11 bases. CDR1 and CDR2 from the germline V gene are MNHNY and SVGAGI (reference sequence).

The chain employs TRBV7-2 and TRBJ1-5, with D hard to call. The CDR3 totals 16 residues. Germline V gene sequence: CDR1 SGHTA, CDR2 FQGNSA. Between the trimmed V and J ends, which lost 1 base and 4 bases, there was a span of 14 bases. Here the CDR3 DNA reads TGTGCCAGCAGCTTAGTAGTGGGGTCGGGAAATCAGCCCCAGCATTTT. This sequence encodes CASSLVVGSGNQPQHF.